Sequencing of this TCR beta chain was carried out in a study of T cells after yellow fever vaccination (dated by TCRdb to about 2019). Study-wide context: Libraries from fractions with low cell numbers were prepared with the SMART-Seq v4 Ultra Low Input RNA kit. Bulk TCR alpha and beta repertoires were sequenced longitudinally to track T-cell clones before and after primary and booster YFV17D yellow fever vaccination. Blood samples were taken at several timepoints before and after primary and secondary immunization, and bulk PBMC replicates and cell subsets were isolated. The cohort comprised two healthy male donors, one aged 18 to 30 and one aged 30 to 40 years. Beyond this particular receptor, the publication reports: After the booster, most clones that had expanded after primary vaccination were detected again (about 97% of CD4 and over 75% of CD8), suggesting broad maintenance of memory. A small share of clonotypes occurred in both CD4 and CD8 compartments, likely arising from convergent recombination. Because the study included only a couple of donors, the extent to which the findings can be generalized is limited. Computational filtering was required because FACS-sorted repertoires could contain abundant contaminating clonotypes from the bulk population. The secondary T-cell response was found to be weaker but faster than the primary response, with a peak reached on day 5 rather than on day 15.

Sequencing relied on an Illumina NovaSeq 6000. Synthesis of TCR cDNA relied on 5'RACE template switching, a step that introduced a universal primer site along with unique molecular identifiers. Priming for cDNA synthesis came from both the TCR alpha and TCR beta constant segments. Libraries were amplified in two PCR steps, with sample barcodes and sequencing adapters added in the second step. Sequencing of libraries was done on Illumina HiSeq 2500 (2x100 bp) or NovaSeq (2x150 bp). The paper's data handling went like this. MIGEC was used to demultiplex reads and collapse the reads into UMI consensus sequences, and MiXCR was used for V(D)J alignment. Clonotypes responding to the vaccine were identified with edgeR on replicate PBMC samples, with the criteria of FDR below 0.01 and a log2 fold change above 5 up to day 15. CD4 or CD8 identity was assigned to each bulk clonotype according to whether the clonotype was present at higher abundance in the sequenced CD4 repertoire or the sequenced CD8 repertoire. TCRdb reprocessed the public reads (quality trimming at Q25 with fastp, clone calling with MiXCR) and kept in-frame beta chains. A single entry per CDR3 protein holds the most common genes and DNA from its merged rows. What appears here as the V and J calls and clone size reflects TCRdb's work, not the paper's. The sample table lists about 300,000 distinct CDR3 sequences, 7.5% to 9.5% of them with a count of one. The ten largest clones represent approximately 3.3% of the sample.

A word on this clonotype: Its antigen target is currently unknown. The input lacks base qualities; no much larger clone sits a single base away.

Spanning cysteine to phenylalanine, the CDR3 consists of 16 amino acids. This entry keeps only the CDR3 DNA: 48 bases, framed from base 1. V and J are trimmed by 0 bases and 2 bases, and the gene matches miss 5 bases of the junction. Looking up the germline V gene yields CDR1 SGHRS and CDR2 YFSETQ. In light of the paper, this sample's treatment or condition label describes: live attenuated yellow fever vaccine strain. A standard Ficoll-Paque protocol was used to isolate PBMCs from peripheral blood. Dynabeads CD4 and CD8 positive selection kits were used to isolate CD4 and CD8 T-cell fractions. TriZol was used to extract RNA from bulk PBMCs, from CD4 and CD8 fractions, and from dextramer-positive and dextramer-negative fractions.

This sequence uses TRBV5-1 and TRBJ2-3, with TRBD2 identical over 8 junction bases. The sequenced sample was CD4+ T cells sorted from PBMCs, obtained 5 days after the yellow fever booster vaccination. The sequence derives from a man in his late teens or twenties who received the YFV17D yellow fever vaccine. The DNA reads as follows: TGCGCCAGCAGCTTGGAAGCGCGGGGGGCCACAGATACGCAGTATTTT. It translates to CASSLEARGATDTQYF.